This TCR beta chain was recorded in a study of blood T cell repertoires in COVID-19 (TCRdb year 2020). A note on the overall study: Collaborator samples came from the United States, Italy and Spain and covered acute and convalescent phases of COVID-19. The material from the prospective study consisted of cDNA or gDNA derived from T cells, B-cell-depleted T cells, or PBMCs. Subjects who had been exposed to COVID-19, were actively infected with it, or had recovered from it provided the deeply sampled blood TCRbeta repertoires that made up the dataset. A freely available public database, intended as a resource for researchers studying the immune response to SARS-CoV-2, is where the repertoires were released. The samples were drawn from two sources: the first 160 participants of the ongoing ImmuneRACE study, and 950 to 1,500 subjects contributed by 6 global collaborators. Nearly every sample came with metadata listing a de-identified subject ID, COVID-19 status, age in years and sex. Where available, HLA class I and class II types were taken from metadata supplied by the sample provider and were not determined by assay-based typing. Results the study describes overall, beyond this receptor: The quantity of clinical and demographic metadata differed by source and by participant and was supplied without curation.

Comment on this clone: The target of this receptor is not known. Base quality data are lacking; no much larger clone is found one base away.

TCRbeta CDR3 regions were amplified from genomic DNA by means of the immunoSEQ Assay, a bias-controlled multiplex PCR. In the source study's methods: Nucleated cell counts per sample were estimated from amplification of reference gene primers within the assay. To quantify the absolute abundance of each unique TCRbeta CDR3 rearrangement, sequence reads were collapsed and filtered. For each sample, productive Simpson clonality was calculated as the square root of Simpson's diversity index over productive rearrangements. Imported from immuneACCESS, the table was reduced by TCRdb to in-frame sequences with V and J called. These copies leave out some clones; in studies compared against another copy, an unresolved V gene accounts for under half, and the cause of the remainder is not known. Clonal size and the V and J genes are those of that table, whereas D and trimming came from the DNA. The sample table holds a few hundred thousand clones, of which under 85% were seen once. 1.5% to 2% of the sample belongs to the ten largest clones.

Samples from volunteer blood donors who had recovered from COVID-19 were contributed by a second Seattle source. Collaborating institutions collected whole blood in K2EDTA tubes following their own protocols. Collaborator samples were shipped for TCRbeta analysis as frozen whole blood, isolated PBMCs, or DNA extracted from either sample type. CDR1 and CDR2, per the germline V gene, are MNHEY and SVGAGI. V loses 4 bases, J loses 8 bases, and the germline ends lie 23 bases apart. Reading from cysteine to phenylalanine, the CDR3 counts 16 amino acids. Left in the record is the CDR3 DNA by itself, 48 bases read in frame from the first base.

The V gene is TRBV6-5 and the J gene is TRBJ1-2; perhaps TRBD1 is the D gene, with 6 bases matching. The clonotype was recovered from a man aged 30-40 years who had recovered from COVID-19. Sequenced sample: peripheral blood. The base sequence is TGTGCCAGCAGTTTACGAGCGAAAGGGACATTGGACGGCTACACCTTC. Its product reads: CASSLRAKGTLDGYTF.